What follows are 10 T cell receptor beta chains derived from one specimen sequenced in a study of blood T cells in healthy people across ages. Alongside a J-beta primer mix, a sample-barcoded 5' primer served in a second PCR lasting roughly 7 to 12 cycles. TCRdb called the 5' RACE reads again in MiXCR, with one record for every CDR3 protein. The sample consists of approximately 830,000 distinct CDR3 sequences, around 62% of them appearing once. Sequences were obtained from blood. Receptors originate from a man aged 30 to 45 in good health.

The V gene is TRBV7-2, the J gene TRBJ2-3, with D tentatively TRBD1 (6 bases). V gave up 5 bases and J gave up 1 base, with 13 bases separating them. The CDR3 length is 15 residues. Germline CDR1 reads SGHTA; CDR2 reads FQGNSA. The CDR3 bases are TGTGCCAGCAGCAAAGGGGACACGGGCACAGATACGCAGTATTTT. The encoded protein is CASSKGDTGTDTQYF.

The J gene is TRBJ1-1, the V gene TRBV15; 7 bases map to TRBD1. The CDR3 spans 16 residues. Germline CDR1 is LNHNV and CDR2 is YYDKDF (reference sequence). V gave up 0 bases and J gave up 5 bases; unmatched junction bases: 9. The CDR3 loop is CATSRDPTGKGTEAFF. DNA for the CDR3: TGTGCCACCAGCAGAGATCCGACAGGGAAAGGAACTGAAGCTTTCTTT.

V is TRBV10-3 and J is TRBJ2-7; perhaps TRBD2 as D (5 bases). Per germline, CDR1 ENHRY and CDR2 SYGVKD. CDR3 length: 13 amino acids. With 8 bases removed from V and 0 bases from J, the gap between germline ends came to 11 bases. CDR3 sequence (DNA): TGTGCCATCGAGGCGGGTGGCTCCTACGAGCAGTACTTC. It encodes CAIEAGGSYEQYF.

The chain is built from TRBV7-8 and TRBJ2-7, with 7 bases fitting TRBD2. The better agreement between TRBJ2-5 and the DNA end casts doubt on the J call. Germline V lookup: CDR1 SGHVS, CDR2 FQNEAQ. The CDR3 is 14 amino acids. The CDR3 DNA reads TGTGCCAGCACCAGAAAGCGGGGAGGAGAGACCCAGTACTTC. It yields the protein CASTRKRGGETQYF.

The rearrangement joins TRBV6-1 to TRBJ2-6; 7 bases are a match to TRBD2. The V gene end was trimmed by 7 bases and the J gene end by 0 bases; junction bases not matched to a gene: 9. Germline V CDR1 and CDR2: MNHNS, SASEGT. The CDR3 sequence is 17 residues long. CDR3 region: CASMGGFPSSGANVLTF. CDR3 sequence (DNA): TGTGCCAGCATGGGGGGGTTCCCTAGCTCTGGGGCCAACGTCCTGACTTTC.

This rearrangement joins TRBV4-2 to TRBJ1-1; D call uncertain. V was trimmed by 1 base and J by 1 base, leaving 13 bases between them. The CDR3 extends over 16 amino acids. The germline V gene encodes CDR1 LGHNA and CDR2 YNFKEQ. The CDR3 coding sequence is TGTGCCAGCAGCCAAGGATTTCCGGAAGGGAACACTGAAGCTTTCTTT. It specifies CASSQGFPEGNTEAFF.

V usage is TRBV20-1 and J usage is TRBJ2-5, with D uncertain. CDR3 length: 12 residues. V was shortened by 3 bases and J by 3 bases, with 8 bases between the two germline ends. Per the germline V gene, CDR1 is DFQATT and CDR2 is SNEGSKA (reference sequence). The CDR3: CSARPRKETQYF. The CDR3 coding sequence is TGCAGTGCTAGGCCGCGGAAAGAGACCCAGTACTTC.

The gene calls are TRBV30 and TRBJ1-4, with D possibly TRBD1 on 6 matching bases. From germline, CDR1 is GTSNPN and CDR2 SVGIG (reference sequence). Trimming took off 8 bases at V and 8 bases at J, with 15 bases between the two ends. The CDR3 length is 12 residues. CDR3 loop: CAGNHREEKLFF. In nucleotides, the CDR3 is TGTGCCGGGAACCACAGGGAGGAAAAACTGTTTTTT.

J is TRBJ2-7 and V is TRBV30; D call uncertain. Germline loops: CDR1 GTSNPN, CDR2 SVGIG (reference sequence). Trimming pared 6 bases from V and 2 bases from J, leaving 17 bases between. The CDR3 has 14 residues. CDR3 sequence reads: CACGLGLHAYEQYF. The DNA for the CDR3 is TGTGCCTGCGGTCTGGGGTTACACGCCTACGAGCAGTACTTC.

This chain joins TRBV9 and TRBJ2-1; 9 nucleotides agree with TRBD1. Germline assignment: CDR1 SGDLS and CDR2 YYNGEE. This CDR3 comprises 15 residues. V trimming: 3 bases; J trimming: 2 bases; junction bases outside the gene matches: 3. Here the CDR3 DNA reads TGTGCCAGCAGCGCCCGGGACAGGGCCTACAATGAGCAGTTCTTC. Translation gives CASSARDRAYNEQFF.